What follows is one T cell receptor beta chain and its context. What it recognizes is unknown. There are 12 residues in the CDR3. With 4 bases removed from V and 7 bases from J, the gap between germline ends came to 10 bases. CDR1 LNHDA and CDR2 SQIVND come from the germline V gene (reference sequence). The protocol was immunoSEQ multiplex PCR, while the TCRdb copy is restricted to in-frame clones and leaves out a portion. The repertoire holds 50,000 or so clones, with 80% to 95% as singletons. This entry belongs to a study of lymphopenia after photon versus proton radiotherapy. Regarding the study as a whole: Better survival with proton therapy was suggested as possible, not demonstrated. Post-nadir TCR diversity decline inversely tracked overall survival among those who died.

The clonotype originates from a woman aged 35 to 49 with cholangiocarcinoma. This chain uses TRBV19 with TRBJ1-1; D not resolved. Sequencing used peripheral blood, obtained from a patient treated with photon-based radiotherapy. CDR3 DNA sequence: TGTGCCAGTAGTAGAACGACTAATGAAGCTTTCTTT. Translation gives CASSRTTNEAFF.